This T cell receptor (beta chain) came from a study of T cells in Graves' hyperthyroidism and ophthalmopathy. Findings and limits, study-wide: Ophthalmopathy was distinguished from stable hyperthyroidism by 13 V-J signatures. The model foresaw ophthalmopathy a median roughly 6 months prior to onset.

What was amplified from RNA transcripts were TCR beta CDR3 regions. The primer set for the first-round RT-PCR of the TCR CDR3 was HTBI. TCRdb recomputed calls from the multiplex PCR reads with MiXCR, one row per CDR3 protein. The sample comprises more than 600,000 distinct CDR3 sequences, about 17% of which are singletons, and roughly 8% rests with the top ten. This clonotype was seen only a few times. What it binds is not known. This CDR3 has 17 amino acids. J was trimmed by 2 bases and V by 8 bases; bases with no gene match: 15. Germline V lookup: CDR1 MNHNS, CDR2 SASEGT. Thyroid ultrasound and orbital computed tomography, with clinical symptoms and serum thyroxine and TRAb, informed diagnoses.

The receptor's source is a man younger than 35 with Graves' hyperthyroidism. Material: blood. The genes are TRBV6-1 and TRBJ2-3, with 8 bases aligning to TRBD1. The DNA of the CDR3 is TGTGCCAGCTCTAAAAGCCCTCCAGGGGGCGACACAGATACGCAGTATTTT. Translation: CASSKSPPGGDTDTQYF.